This entry describes one T cell receptor (beta chain). Sequenced by immunoSEQ multiplex PCR; TCRdb stores in-frame clones only, minus some. This sample has 95,000 to 110,000 clones, with more than 75% found just once. The data belong to a study of blood T cell repertoires in COVID-19. J lost 3 bases, V lost 0 bases, and 8 bases had no gene match. CDR1 and CDR2 from the germline V gene are SGDLS and YYNGEE. This CDR3 comprises 19 residues. The source is a human donor in a cohort sampled during active COVID-19. The sequenced sample was peripheral blood. The rearrangement joins TRBV9 to TRBJ2-3; TRBD2 matches at 15 bases. CDR3 nucleotides: TGTGCCAGCAGCGTAGGAAAGGGACTAGCGGGGGGTCGAACAGATACGCAGTATTTT. This gives the protein CASSVGKGLAGGRTDTQYF.